The clone carrying this T cell receptor beta chain has more than one count but fewer than ten. This entry is derived from a study of blood T cells in healthy people across ages. Next came a second PCR, run for about 7 to 12 cycles, which used a sample-barcoded 5' primer along with a J-beta primer mix. MiXCR, applied by TCRdb to the 5' RACE reads, yields one record per CDR3 protein. The sample records about 1.4 million distinct CDR3 sequences, approximately 60% being singletons. The CDR3 is 13 amino acids. Germline-derived CDR1 and CDR2 are MNHNS and SASEGT. Trimming left V 1 base short and J 7 bases short, with 8 bases between.

This receptor was taken from a man aged 18 to 29 in good health. The sequenced sample was blood. The chain is built from TRBV6-1 and TRBJ1-5; D remains ambiguous. The CDR3 sequence: CASSEVLGQPQHF. In nucleotides, the CDR3 is TGTGCCAGCAGTGAAGTTCTGGGCCAGCCCCAGCATTTT.